The rows below give T cell receptor beta chains drawn from one sample of a study of cytomegalovirus exposure and HLA in healthy donors. Profiled with immunoSEQ multiplex PCR; TCRdb holds only in-frame clones, not every one. This sample yields tens of thousands of clones, of which around 76% are seen a single time; around 0.63% belongs to the top ten. Material: PBMCs. The receptors were sampled from a man aged 25-45 years in good health and CMV-seronegative. Both conserved end residues are part of each CDR3. D genes are given only for firm matches. Not every row has a clone size; where given, it reads once, few, many or a size class.

j_call | v_call | clone_size | d_call | cdr3_nt | cdr3_aa
TRBJ2-2 | TRBV5-1 | - | TRBD2 | TGCGCCAGCAGCCCGTCCCTAGCGGGGAACACCGGGGAGCTGTTTTTT | CASSPSLAGNTGELFF
TRBJ2-1 | TRBV7-3 | - | - | TGTGCCAGCAGCCCCCCAGGTGGCTACAATGAGCAGTTCTTC | CASSPPGGYNEQFF
TRBJ2-7 | TRBV19 | once | - | TGTGCCAGTGGTACCCCGGGCGGGACCGCCTACGAGCAGTACTTC | CASGTPGGTAYEQYF
TRBJ1-1 | TRBV7-3 | once | - | TGTGCCAGTAATACAGGTTCTCGGATGAACACTGAAGCTTTCTTT | CASNTGSRMNTEAFF
TRBJ2-3 | TRBV5-4 | - | - | TGTGCCAGCAGCTTAGGACCGGGCAGGGATAGCACAGATACGCAGTATTTT | CASSLGPGRDSTDTQYF
TRBJ1-3 | TRBV29-1 | - | TRBD1 | TGCAGCGCCATTCTACAGGAGTACAGGGGCTCCGGCTCTGGAAACACCATATATTTT | CSAILQEYRGSGSGNTIYF
TRBJ1-1 | TRBV5-6 | few | - | TGTGCCAGCAGCCCTACTCTAGTGAACACTGAAGCTTTCTTT | CASSPTLVNTEAFF
TRBJ2-1 | TRBV30 | - | TRBD2 | TGTGCCTGGAGACTAGCGGGAACCGATGAGCAGTTCTTC | CAWRLAGTDEQFF
TRBJ1-2 | TRBV29-1 | once | - | TGCAGCGTTGAAGATCAGGACTATGGCTACACCTTC | CSVEDQDYGYTF
TRBJ2-3 | TRBV5-1 | - | TRBD1 | TGCGCCAGCAGCTCGTTGGACAGGGGAACAGATACGCAGTATTTT | CASSSLDRGTDTQYF
TRBJ1-1 | TRBV11-2 | - | - | TGTGCCAGCAGCTTAGCAGGGGATGAAGCTTTCTTT | CASSLAGDEAFF
TRBJ2-2 | TRBV6-1 | - | TRBD2 | TGTGCCAGCAGTGCTACCGGGACTAGCGGGACCGGGGAGCTGTTTTTT | CASSATGTSGTGELFF
TRBJ2-5 | TRBV5-6 | - | - | TGTGCCAGCAGTCCGGTGGGGGCAGAGACCCAGTACTTC | CASSPVGAETQYF
TRBJ2-1 | TRBV19 | - | TRBD2 | TGTGCCAGTTATAGCGGGGGGGCTAGCAAGTTCTTC | CASYSGGASKFF
TRBJ2-1 | TRBV4-2 | few | - | TGTGCCAGCAGCCAAGTCGAAGGGGCTTATGAGCAGTTCTTC | CASSQVEGAYEQFF
TRBJ2-2 | TRBV7-3 | - | - | TGTGCCAGCAGAACGCAGGGCGGGGGCGGCACCGGGGAGCTGTTTTTT | CASRTQGGGGTGELFF
TRBJ1-5 | TRBV28 | once | - | TGTGCCAGCAGTTTCTGGGACGGTGGAGGGTATCAGCCCCAGCATTTT | CASSFWDGGGYQPQHF
TRBJ1-2 | TRBV6-4 | - | TRBD1 | TGTGCCAGCAGGCCCGGGACAGACTATGGCTACACCTTC | CASRPGTDYGYTF
TRBJ1-1 | TRBV29-1 | once | TRBD1 | TGCAGCGTCAACGTCTTACTAAACAGGGGTGAAGCTTTCTTT | CSVNVLLNRGEAFF
TRBJ2-5 | TRBV9 | - | TRBD1 | TGTGCCAGCAGCGCAGCCGGGACAGGGGTCCAAGAGACCCAGTACTTC | CASSAAGTGVQETQYF